Listed below are T cell receptor beta chains from one sample, sequenced in a study of radiotherapy plus CTLA-4 blockade in lung cancer. Method: immunoSEQ multiplex PCR; TCRdb's copy keeps in-frame clones and lacks some. The sample has more than 90,000 clones, almost 90% seen once; the top ten hold 4% to 6%. The starting material was peripheral blood, obtained from a patient treated with radiotherapy plus ipilimumab. These receptors were taken from a human donor with non-small cell lung cancer that progressed on radiotherapy plus ipilimumab. CDR3s include the opening cysteine and the closing phenylalanine or tryptophan. A D gene is named only where the DNA matches it firmly. For some rows the clone size is stated as once, few or many, or as a class when expanded; others skip it.

V	D	size	J	DNA	CDR3
TRBV7-7	TRBD2	-	TRBJ2-2	TGTGCTAGCAGCTCCCGTACGGGAGGACTAGCGGGAGGGGACACCGGGGAGCTGTTTTTT	CASSSRTGGLAGGDTGELFF
TRBV5-1	TRBD2	-	TRBJ2-7	TGCGCCAGCAGCGCAAAACCCTGGGAGGGAGGGCCCTCCTACGAGCAGTACTTC	CASSAKPWEGGPSYEQYF
TRBV18	-	-	TRBJ2-1	TGTGCCAGCTCCCCCTCCATTAGACCCAACGGGGTTGGTGAGCAGTTCTTC	CASSPSIRPNGVGEQFF
TRBV27	TRBD2	-	TRBJ2-5	TGTGCCAGCAGTCCTACTAGCGGGAGAGGCCAGGAGACCCAGTACTTC	CASSPTSGRGQETQYF
TRBV2	-	-	TRBJ1-3	TGTGCCAGCAGGATATTTACAATGCTGGGAAACACCATATATTTT	CASRIFTMLGNTIYF
TRBV19	TRBD2	-	TRBJ2-5	TGTGCCAGTAGTCAAAGCGGGAGTTTCCAAGAGACCCAGTACTTC	CASSQSGSFQETQYF
TRBV5-1	TRBD1	-	TRBJ1-1	TGCGCCAGCAGCGTCTCAGGGGGCATCACTGAAGCTTTCTTT	CASSVSGGITEAFF
TRBV4-1	-	-	TRBJ2-7	TGCGCCAGCAGCCAAGATCTCTACGAGCAGTACTTC	CASSQDLYEQYF
TRBV4-1	TRBD2	-	TRBJ2-3	TGCGCCAGCAGCCAAGATTTGGGCGGGAGTTGGACAGATACGCAGTATTTT	CASSQDLGGSWTDTQYF
TRBV5-4	-	-	TRBJ2-7	TGTGCCAGCAGCTTGGACGGGAGTGGTAATTACGAGCAGTACTTC	CASSLDGSGNYEQYF
TRBV5-4	TRBD1	once	TRBJ2-5	TGTGCCAGCAGCTTGGCCACAGGGGGCAGTGAGACCCAGTACTTC	CASSLATGGSETQYF
TRBV5-1	TRBD1	-	TRBJ2-5	TGCGCCAGCAGCTTGGGTGCGGGACAGGGAAAAGAGACCCAGTACTTC	CASSLGAGQGKETQYF
TRBV11-3	-	-	TRBJ2-7	TGTGCCAGCAGCTTGGGACTTCCCTCTTACGAGCAGTACTTC	CASSLGLPSYEQYF
TRBV6-5	-	-	TRBJ2-3	TGTGCCAGCAGTTCCACAACTAGCACAGATACGCAGTATTTT	CASSSTTSTDTQYF
TRBV2	-	-	TRBJ2-1	TGTGCCAGCAGGGTTGGTGGGGTAGACAATGAGCAGTTCTTC	CASRVGGVDNEQFF
TRBV6-1	-	-	TRBJ2-2	TGTGCCAGCAGTGAATCTCCTGGGGGGGCCCGACCCGGGGAGCTGTTTTTT	CASSESPGGARPGELFF
TRBV7-9	TRBD1	-	TRBJ2-7	TGTGCCAGCAGCTTAGGGACAGGGTCCTACGAGCAGTACTTC	CASSLGTGSYEQYF
TRBV4-2	-	-	TRBJ2-7	TGTGCCAGCAGCCAGGCTACAACCCCCCACGAGCAGTACTTC	CASSQATTPHEQYF
TRBV2	TRBD2	-	TRBJ2-1	TGTGCCAGCAACCCGAGGACTAGCGGGAGGGTCGAGCAGTTCTTC	CASNPRTSGRVEQFF
TRBV18	-	-	TRBJ2-4	TGTGCCAGCTCACCCGAAACAGGGGGGGCGGGAAACATTCAGTACTTC	CASSPETGGAGNIQYF
TRBV15	-	-	TRBJ2-7	TGTGCCACCAGCAGAGACAGGGTCATCTACGAGCAGTACTTC	CATSRDRVIYEQYF
TRBV6-1	-	-	TRBJ2-3	TGTGCCAGTGCCCCGCTAGCGTTGAGCACAGATACGCAGTATTTT	CASAPLALSTDTQYF
TRBV9	-	-	TRBJ2-2	TGTGCCAGCAGCGTAGTTCCCTCACCGGGCACCGGGGAGCTGTTTTTT	CASSVVPSPGTGELFF
TRBV18	TRBD2	-	TRBJ2-7	TGTGCCAGCTCACCACCGGGGAGGGAGTCCTACGAGCAGTACTTC	CASSPPGRESYEQYF
TRBV6-1	TRBD2	-	TRBJ2-1	TGTGCCAGCAGTGCGACGCAGCGGGAGATGCAGTTCTTC	CASSATQREMQFF
TRBV4-2	-	-	TRBJ2-7	TGTGCCAGCAGCCTTAGGGACGTCGGAGAGGCCGAGCAGTACTTC	CASSLRDVGEAEQYF
TRBV14	-	-	TRBJ2-7	TGTGCCAGCAGCCAAGATTCGGGACGAAGGTACGAGCAGTACTTC	CASSQDSGRRYEQYF
TRBV18	TRBD2	once	TRBJ2-1	TGTGCCAGCTCACCCCTAGCGGGAAACTACAATGAGCAGTTCTTC	CASSPLAGNYNEQFF
TRBV25-1	TRBD1	-	TRBJ1-2	TGTGCCAGCAGTGGGCTGGGCCCAGGGGGAAGGGGCTACACCTTC	CASSGLGPGGRGYTF
TRBV6-5	-	-	TRBJ2-7	TGTGCCAGCAGGCAGACAGGCTACGAGCAGTACTTC	CASRQTGYEQYF
TRBV4-2	-	-	TRBJ2-5	TGTGCCAGCAGCCAAGATCCGGGAGCCGGGGGTGAGACCCAGTACTTC	CASSQDPGAGGETQYF
TRBV6-5	TRBD1	-	TRBJ2-2	TGTGCCAGCAGTACCGGGACAGGTCTCACCGGGGAGCTGTTTTTT	CASSTGTGLTGELFF
TRBV10-2	TRBD1	-	TRBJ2-1	TGCGCCACCGGGACAGTCCTTAATGAGCAGTTCTTC	CATGTVLNEQFF
TRBV6-5	TRBD2	-	TRBJ2-1	TGTGCCAGCAGTTACCTTAGCGGGAGGGGGGATGAGCAGTTCTTC	CASSYLSGRGDEQFF
TRBV11-3	-	-	TRBJ2-7	TGTGCCAGCAGCACGAGTTACGAGCAGTACTTC	CASSTSYEQYF
TRBV29-1	TRBD1	-	TRBJ1-2	TGCAGCGCCAAACCATCGACAGGGGCCGGGTATGGCTACACCTTC	CSAKPSTGAGYGYTF
TRBV7-2	TRBD1	-	TRBJ1-3	TGTGCCAGCAGCCAAGGGACAGTTTATGGAAACACCATATATTTT	CASSQGTVYGNTIYF
TRBV5-1	-	-	TRBJ2-7	TGCGCCAGCAGCTTGGAGGGCAAATACTACGAGCAGTACTTC	CASSLEGKYYEQYF
TRBV6-4	TRBD1	-	TRBJ2-5	TGTGCCAGGACAGGGGGAGATTGGGAGACCCAGTACTTC	CARTGGDWETQYF
TRBV6-5	-	-	TRBJ2-3	TGTGCCAGCAGTTACTCGATGTCGTCCTCAGATACGCAGTATTTT	CASSYSMSSSDTQYF
TRBV6-5	TRBD1	-	TRBJ1-5	TGTGCCAGCAGGGACAGGGATTTAATTTATCAGCCCCAGCATTTT	CASRDRDLIYQPQHF
TRBV5-1	-	-	TRBJ1-1	TGCGCCAGCAGCTTGGAAGGGATTGTCACTGAAGCTTTCTTT	CASSLEGIVTEAFF
TRBV6-1	TRBD2	-	TRBJ2-7	TGTGCCAGCAGGTCTCCGGGACTAGCGGGAGTAAGGGTGTACTTC	CASRSPGLAGVRVYF
TRBV5-1	TRBD2	-	TRBJ2-1	TGCGCCAGCAGACAGGTAGCTAGCGGGATTGATGAGCAGTTCTTC	CASRQVASGIDEQFF
TRBV15	TRBD1	-	TRBJ2-2	TGTGCCACCAGCAGAGATTTGGGGACAGGGGGGGAGCTGTTTTTT	CATSRDLGTGGELFF
TRBV5-4	-	-	TRBJ1-1	TGTGCCAGCAGCTTGTCCACTCTGGGGAACACTGAAGCTTTCTTT	CASSLSTLGNTEAFF
TRBV2	-	few	TRBJ1-4	TGTGCCAGCAGTGACAGGGGAAACTCTTTCGAAAAACTGTTTTTT	CASSDRGNSFEKLFF
TRBV7-9	-	few	TRBJ1-2	TGTGCCAGCTCAATACCGGGGTATGGCTACACCTTC	CASSIPGYGYTF
TRBV6-7	-	-	TRBJ2-7	TGTGCCAGCAGCTCACACTGGAAAACCTCCTACGAGCAGTACTTC	CASSSHWKTSYEQYF
TRBV27	TRBD2	-	TRBJ2-7	TGTGCCAGCAGTCTCCCCGGGGAGGGGTTTTACGAGCAGTACTTC	CASSLPGEGFYEQYF
TRBV14	-	-	TRBJ2-7	TGTGCCAGCAGCCCCGTGGCTGATACCTACGAGCAGTACTTC	CASSPVADTYEQYF
TRBV9	-	few	TRBJ2-1	TGTGCCAGCAGCGTTCTAGGGGGGACAGAGCAGTTCTTC	CASSVLGGTEQFF
TRBV29-1	TRBD2	-	TRBJ2-1	TGCAGCGCCGCGGGACTAGCGGTCAACAATGAGCAGTTCTTC	CSAAGLAVNNEQFF
TRBV19	TRBD2	once	TRBJ2-5	TGTGCCAGTAGTATAGGTTTTAGCGGGAGGGCGGGGGAGACCCAGTACTTC	CASSIGFSGRAGETQYF
TRBV2	TRBD1	-	TRBJ2-7	TGTGCCAGCAGCCCAGACAGGGCCTACGAGCAGTACTTC	CASSPDRAYEQYF
TRBV5-1	TRBD1	-	TRBJ1-2	TGCGCCAGCAGCGCCGGACAGGAGGCTAACTATGGCTACACCTTC	CASSAGQEANYGYTF
TRBV7-9	-	-	TRBJ2-3	TGTGCAGGGTGGGGCGGAACAGATACGCAGTATTTT	CAGWGGTDTQYF